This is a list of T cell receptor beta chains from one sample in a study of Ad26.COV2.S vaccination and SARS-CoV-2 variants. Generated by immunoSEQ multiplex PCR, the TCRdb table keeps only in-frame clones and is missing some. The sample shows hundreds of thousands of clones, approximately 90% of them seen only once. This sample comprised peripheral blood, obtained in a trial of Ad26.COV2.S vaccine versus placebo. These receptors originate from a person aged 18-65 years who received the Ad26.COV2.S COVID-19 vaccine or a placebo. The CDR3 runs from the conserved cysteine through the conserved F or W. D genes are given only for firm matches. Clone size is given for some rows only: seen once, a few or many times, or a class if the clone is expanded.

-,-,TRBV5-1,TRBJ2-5,CASSWNGGTYYQETQYF,TGCGCCAGCAGCTGGAACGGGGGAACCTATTACCAAGAGACCCAGTACTTC
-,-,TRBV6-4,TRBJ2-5,CASSDSVVGETQYF,TGTGCCAGCAGTGACTCTGTGGTTGGGGAGACCCAGTACTTC
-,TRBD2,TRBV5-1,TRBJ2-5,CASSFGGGAGETQYF,TGCGCCAGCAGCTTTGGCGGGGGGGCTGGAGAGACCCAGTACTTC
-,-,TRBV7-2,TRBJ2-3,CASSSKGTDTQYF,TGTGCCAGCAGCTCGAAAGGGACAGATACGCAGTATTTT
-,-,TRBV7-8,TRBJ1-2,CASSLAISQGNGYTF,TGTGCCAGCAGCTTAGCCATCTCCCAGGGGAATGGCTACACCTTC
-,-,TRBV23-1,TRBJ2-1,CAPRPYETYNEQFF,TGCGCCCCCCGGCCTTATGAAACCTACAATGAGCAGTTCTTC
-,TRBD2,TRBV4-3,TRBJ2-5,CASSQDTGGPSFRETQYF,TGCGCCAGCAGCCAAGATACGGGGGGGCCGAGTTTCCGAGAGACCCAGTACTTC
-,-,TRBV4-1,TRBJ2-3,CASSLLNTQYF,TGCGCCAGCAGCCTTCTCAATACGCAGTATTTT
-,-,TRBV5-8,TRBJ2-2,CASSLVRAGAVTGELFF,TGTGCCAGCAGCTTAGTGAGAGCAGGGGCAGTCACCGGGGAGCTGTTTTTT
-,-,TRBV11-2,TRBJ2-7,CASSLGSSYEQYF,TGTGCCAGCAGCTTGGGGAGCTCCTACGAGCAGTACTTC
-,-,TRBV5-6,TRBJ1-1,CASSPDGGVLPSNTEAFF,TGTGCCAGCAGCCCGGACGGGGGCGTTTTACCCTCGAACACTGAAGCTTTCTTT
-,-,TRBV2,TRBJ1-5,CASRIYYNQPQHF,TGTGCCAGCAGGATCTACTATAATCAGCCCCAGCATTTT
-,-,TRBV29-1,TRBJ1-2,CSIGPNYGYTF,TGCAGCATAGGACCAAACTATGGCTACACCTTC
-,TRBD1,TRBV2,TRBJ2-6,CASSDGTGAGANVLTF,TGTGCCAGCAGTGACGGGACAGGGGCTGGGGCCAACGTCCTGACTTTC
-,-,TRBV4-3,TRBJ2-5,CASSQEGPLDLATQYF,TGCGCCAGCAGCCAAGAAGGTCCCTTAGATTTGGCGACCCAGTACTTC
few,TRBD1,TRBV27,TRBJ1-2,CASSFGDRAGGYTF,TGTGCCAGCAGTTTTGGGGACAGGGCCGGTGGCTACACCTTC
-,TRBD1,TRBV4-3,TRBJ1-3,CASSQRQGGPGNTIYF,TGCGCCAGCAGCCAAAGGCAGGGGGGACCTGGAAACACCATATATTTT
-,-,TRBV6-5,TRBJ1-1,CASKLGGNTEAFF,TGTGCCTCAAAATTGGGGGGGAACACTGAAGCTTTCTTT
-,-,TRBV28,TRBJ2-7,CASSPRPAYEQYF,TGTGCCAGCAGCCCAAGACCGGCCTACGAGCAGTACTTC
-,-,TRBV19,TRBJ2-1,CASSIVSKPSYNEQFF,TGTGCCAGTAGTATAGTGAGCAAACCCTCCTACAATGAGCAGTTCTTC
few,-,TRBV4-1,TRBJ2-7,CASSQDPPGVGVNEQYF,TGCGCCAGCAGCCAAGATCCCCCCGGGGTAGGGGTCAACGAGCAGTACTTC
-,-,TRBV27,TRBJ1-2,CASSSGPAANYGYTF,TGTGCCAGCAGTTCCGGGCCAGCAGCTAACTATGGCTACACCTTC
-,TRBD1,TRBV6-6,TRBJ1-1,CASSYDRGEAFF,TGTGCCAGCAGTTACGACAGGGGTGAAGCTTTCTTT
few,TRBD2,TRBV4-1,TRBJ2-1,CASSQDKRRGGSLNEQFF,TGCGCCAGCAGCCAAGATAAGCGGCGGGGGGGCTCGTTGAATGAGCAGTTCTTC
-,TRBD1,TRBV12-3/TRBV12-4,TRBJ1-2,CASRPDRRYGYTF,TGTGCCAGCAGACCGGACAGGCGTTATGGCTACACCTTC
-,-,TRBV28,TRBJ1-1,CASSSAGRLTEAFF,TGTGCCAGCAGTTCCGCGGGGAGGTTAACTGAAGCTTTCTTT
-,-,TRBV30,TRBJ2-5,CAWSLKETQYF,TGTGCCTGGAGTCTCAAAGAGACCCAGTACTTC
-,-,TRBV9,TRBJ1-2,CASSVGLGRGTNYGYTF,TGTGCCAGCAGCGTAGGGTTAGGTCGGGGAACTAACTATGGCTACACCTTC
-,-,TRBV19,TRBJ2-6,CASKGRGNSGANVLTF,TGTGCCAGTAAAGGCAGGGGAAACTCTGGGGCCAACGTCCTGACTTTC
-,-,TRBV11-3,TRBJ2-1,CASSPRQYNEQFF,TGTGCCAGCAGCCCCCGACAGTACAATGAGCAGTTCTTC